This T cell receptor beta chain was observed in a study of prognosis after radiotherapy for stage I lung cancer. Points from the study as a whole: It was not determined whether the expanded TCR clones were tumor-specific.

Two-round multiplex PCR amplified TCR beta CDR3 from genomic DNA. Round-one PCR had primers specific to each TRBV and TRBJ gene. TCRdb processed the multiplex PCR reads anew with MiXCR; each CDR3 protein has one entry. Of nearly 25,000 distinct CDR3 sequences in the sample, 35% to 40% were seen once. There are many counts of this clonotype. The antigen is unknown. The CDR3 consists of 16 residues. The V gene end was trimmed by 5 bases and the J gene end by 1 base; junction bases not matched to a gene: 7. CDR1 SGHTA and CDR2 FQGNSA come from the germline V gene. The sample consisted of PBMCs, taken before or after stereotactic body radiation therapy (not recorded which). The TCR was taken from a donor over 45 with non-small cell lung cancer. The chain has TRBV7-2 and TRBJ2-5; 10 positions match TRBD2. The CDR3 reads CASSPRLAGPQETQYF. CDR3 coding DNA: TGTGCCAGCAGCCCCAGACTAGCGGGTCCCCAAGAGACCCAGTACTTC.